Below are 9 T cell receptor beta chains sequenced from a single sample in a study of blood T cells in healthy people across ages. Primers used in a second PCR of about 6 to 12 cycles were a sample-barcoded 5' primer and a J-beta primer mix. TCRdb redid the calling of the 5' RACE reads with MiXCR, one entry per CDR3 protein. The sample lists roughly 1.7 million distinct CDR3 sequences; about 31% were seen once. Input material: blood. Receptor source: a woman aged 25 to 45 in good health.

The chain is built from TRBV3-1 and TRBJ1-4; D is uncertain. Germline V gene data show CDR1 as LGHDT and CDR2 as YNNKEL (reference sequence). There are 12 residues in the CDR3. V was trimmed by 4 bases and J by 5 bases, leaving 5 bases between them. The CDR3 region is CASSRPNEKLFF. CDR3 sequence (DNA): TGTGCCAGCAGCCGCCCAAATGAAAAACTGTTTTTT. Looking up the rest from reference TRBV3-1 and TRBJ1-4 gives the full variable domain: DTAVSQTPKYLVTQMGNDKSIKCEQNLGHDTMYWYKQDSKKFLKIMFSYNNKELIINETVPNRFSPKSPDKAHLNLHINSLELGDSAVYFCASSRPNEKLFFGSGTQLSVL.

This clonotype was seen ten or more times. The V gene is TRBV20-1, the J gene TRBJ2-5; D gene unclear. The CDR3 is 15 residues long. The V end was cut by 0 bases, the J end by 2 bases, with 13 bases between. CDR1 and CDR2 (germline): DFQATT, SNEGSKA (reference sequence). The CDR3 nucleotides are TGCAGTGCTAGAGAAGTCCCGACGCGGCAAGAGACCCAGTACTTC. Its translation: CSAREVPTRQETQYF.

In this sample, this clonotype turned up a few times. The chain carries TRBV7-9 and TRBJ2-1; D is possibly TRBD1 or TRBD2 (5 bases each). The CDR3 sequence is 15 residues long. Germline CDR1 reads SEHNR; CDR2 reads FQNEAQ (reference sequence). The V gene lost 6 bases and the J gene lost 6 bases, with 18 bases spanning the gap. CDR3 sequence (DNA): TGTGCCAGCAGTCAGGACACTCTGAGGGGCAATGAGCAGTTCTTC. It specifies CASSQDTLRGNEQFF.

The chain employs TRBV6-5 and TRBJ2-6; D not resolved. Per germline, CDR1 MNHEY and CDR2 SVGAGI. This CDR3 region has 17 residues. V dropped 5 bases and J dropped 0 bases, with 14 bases sitting between them. The CDR3 DNA sequence: TGTGCCAGCAGTCACCCGCCGGCTAGCTCTGGGGCCAACGTCCTGACTTTC. This sequence encodes CASSHPPASSGANVLTF.

The table lists this clonotype with many counts. J is TRBJ2-7 and V is TRBV6-6, with D maybe TRBD1 (7 bases). There are 13 residues in the CDR3. The ends were cut back, 10 bases at V and 2 bases at J, with 15 bases in the middle. The V gene's germline CDR1 is MNHNY and CDR2 SVGAGI (reference sequence). CDR3 sequence reads: CATRQGEAYEQYF. The CDR3 DNA reads TGTGCCACCAGGCAGGGGGAGGCCTACGAGCAGTACTTC.

The CDR3 protein is CASSPRALAGGFGDTQYF. The CDR3 region has the DNA TGTGCCAGCAGTCCGAGGGCACTAGCGGGGGGGTTTGGAGATACGCAGTATTTT. J is TRBJ2-3 and V is TRBV7-3; 13 nucleotides line up with TRBD2. This CDR3 comprises 18 residues. The V and J ends lost 6 bases and 5 bases, in that order; junction bases with no gene match: 14. Per germline, CDR1 SGHTA and CDR2 FQGTGA.

This clonotype has more than one count but fewer than ten. This chain connects TRBV4-1 to TRBJ2-1, with 9 bases identical to TRBD2. V was pared by 2 bases and J by 2 bases, with 4 bases of the junction left unmatched. Germline loops: CDR1 MGHRA, CDR2 YSYEKL. The CDR3 consists of 16 residues. The CDR3 DNA reads TGCGCCAGCAGCCAACTTCGACTAGCGGCCTACAATGAGCAGTTCTTC. It encodes CASSQLRLAAYNEQFF.

The V call is TRBV29-1, the J call TRBJ1-1; perhaps TRBD1 as D (5 bases). The CDR3 covers 12 residues. CDR1 and CDR2 (germline): SQVTM, ANQGSEA. Trimming left V 6 bases short and J 1 base short, with 9 bases between. The CDR3 DNA reads as TGCAGCGTGGGGGGGGAGAACACTGAAGCTTTCTTT. It is translated as CSVGGENTEAFF.

V gene TRBV6-1 combines with J gene TRBJ2-1; D is unclear. Trimming cost V 8 bases and J 5 bases, with 19 bases left between them. The CDR3 is made up of 15 amino acids. In germline, CDR1 is MNHNS, CDR2 SASEGT. The CDR3 sequence: CASERMRPANNEQFF. The CDR3, as DNA: TGTGCCAGCGAAAGGATGCGTCCGGCAAACAATGAGCAGTTCTTC.